This TCR beta chain originates from a study of blood T cell repertoires in COVID-19 (dated by TCRdb to the early 2020s). As for the study more broadly: Collaborator samples came from the United States, Italy and Spain and covered acute and convalescent phases of COVID-19. The prospective study material was composed of cDNA or gDNA derived from T cells, B-cell-depleted T cells, or PBMCs. Subjects who had been exposed to COVID-19, were actively infected with it, or had recovered from it provided the deeply sampled blood TCRbeta repertoires that made up the dataset. The repertoires were released in a freely available public database meant as a resource for research on the immune response to SARS-CoV-2. The samples were drawn from the first 160 participants of the ongoing ImmuneRACE study and from more than 1,000 subjects provided by 6 global collaborators. Nearly every sample came with metadata listing a de-identified subject ID, COVID-19 status, age in years and sex. Where HLA class I and class II types were available, the types were taken from metadata supplied by the sample provider, not from assay-based typing.

One collaborating source in Seattle enrolled patients while the patients were actively infected and followed the patients over time throughout the course of disease. Collaborating institutions collected whole blood in K2EDTA tubes following their own protocols. For TCRbeta analysis, collaborators shipped samples in one of three forms: frozen whole blood, isolated PBMCs, or DNA extracted from either of those sample types. Ends trimmed: V by 7 bases, J by 3 bases; bases unmatched to a gene: 4. The germline V gene provides CDR1 SGHRS and CDR2 YFSETQ. The CDR3 goes from the cysteine to the phenylalanine over 13 residues. Only the CDR3 portion is preserved as DNA: 39 bases, with reading frame beginning at the first base. TCRbeta CDR3 regions were amplified from genomic DNA using the immunoSEQ Assay, a bias-controlled multiplex PCR. The source study handled its data this way. The number of nucleated cells in each sample was estimated by amplification of reference gene primers within the assay. To quantify the absolute abundance of each unique TCRbeta CDR3 rearrangement, sequence reads were collapsed and filtered. For each sample, productive Simpson clonality was calculated as the square root of Simpson's diversity index across productive rearrangements. Drawn from immuneACCESS, this table holds only the in-frame rearrangements with V and J called that TCRdb kept. Clones are partly lost; checked studies trace under half to an unresolved V gene and leave the rest unexplained. V and J calls plus clone size are reproduced from that table; the DNA served to infer D and trimming. Counted in this sample were hundreds of thousands of clones; under 90% of them appeared once. In total, the top ten clones hold around 10% of the sample.

The full study reports these points: The amount of clinical and demographic metadata varied by source and participant and was provided uncurated.

As concerns this clone: Its antigen is still unknown. Base qualities are missing; no much larger clone stands one base away.

This sequence uses TRBV5-1 and TRBJ2-7, with 10 junctional bases fitting TRBD1. Sequenced sample: peripheral blood. This TCR was sampled from a woman aged 30 to 39 with COVID-19, enrolled during active disease. The nucleotide sequence reads as follows: TGCGCCAGCCGGGACAGGGGCTTCTACGAGCAGTACTTC. Translated, this gives CASRDRGFYEQYF.